A selection of T cell receptor beta chains follows, all from one sample in a study of vaccination and CD4 T cells after COVID-19. TCRdb itself ran the PCR reads through MiXCR, one entry per CDR3 protein. Of about 15,000 distinct CDR3 sequences listed, about 50% are singletons. No cognate antigen is known for these TCRs. The sample taken for sequencing was CD4+ T cells from blood, cultured in vitro. Source of these receptors: a human donor who had recovered from COVID-19. Both conserved end residues are part of each CDR3. Fields, in order: J gene, D gene, clone size, V gene, CDR3 protein, CDR3 DNA. The D gene is left open where the match is weak. Clone size is shown for a subset of rows, as once, few, many or a class of expanded clone.

>TRBJ2-3|NA|NA|TRBV28
CASSLSTDTQYF
TGTGCCAGCAGCCTAAGCACAGATACGCAGTATTTT
>TRBJ2-2|NA|NA|TRBV6-1
CASSAAGGRSGGELFF
TGTGCCAGCAGTGCCGCCGGGGGGCGGTCGGGCGGGGAGCTGTTTTTT
>TRBJ2-2|TRBD2|few|TRBV2
CASDTGGTGELFF
TGTGCCAGCGATACGGGGGGGACCGGGGAGCTGTTTTTT
>TRBJ1-5|NA|few|TRBV4-1
CASSLTLTGNQPQHF
TGCGCCAGCAGCCTGACTTTAACAGGCAATCAGCCCCAGCATTTT
>TRBJ1-2|NA|few|TRBV19
CASSIGYGYTF
TGTGCCAGTAGTATAGGCTATGGCTACACCTTC
>TRBJ1-5|NA|NA|TRBV6-1
CASRNGGNQPQHF
TGTGCCAGCAGAAACGGGGGGAATCAGCCCCAGCATTTT
>TRBJ2-7|TRBD2|NA|TRBV11-1
CASSLFGWGGPGLAGGFAYEQYF
TGTGCCAGCAGCTTATTTGGTTGGGGGGGCCCGGGACTAGCGGGAGGTTTCGCCTACGAGCAGTACTTC
>TRBJ2-1|NA|medium-sized|TRBV30
CAWIDGSSYNEQFF
TGTGCCTGGATAGACGGGAGTTCCTACAATGAGCAGTTCTTC
>TRBJ2-1|NA|NA|TRBV20-1
CSARFAEQFF
TGCAGTGCTAGGTTTGCTGAGCAGTTCTTC
>TRBJ1-4|TRBD1|once|TRBV20-1
CSPTGTGNEKLFF
TGCAGTCCGACCGGGACAGGGAATGAAAAACTGTTTTTT
>TRBJ1-3|NA|NA|TRBV7-2
CASSSRGLSGNTIYF
TGTGCCAGCAGCTCACGGGGGCTCTCTGGAAACACCATATATTTT
>TRBJ1-1|NA|few|TRBV11-2
CASSSSDRGFRAFF
TGTGCCAGCAGCTCCTCAGACCGGGGGTTTAGAGCTTTCTTT
>TRBJ1-2|TRBD1|NA|TRBV7-2
CASSFDRGRDYGYTF
TGTGCCAGCAGCTTTGACAGGGGGCGGGACTATGGCTACACCTTC
>TRBJ2-7|TRBD2|NA|TRBV7-6
CASSSLSGKHYEQYF
TGTGCCAGCAGCTCCCTTAGCGGGAAGCACTACGAGCAGTACTTC
>TRBJ1-5|NA|NA|TRBV7-2
CASSGSRAGQPQHF
TGTGCCAGCAGCGGATCGAGAGCAGGTCAGCCCCAGCATTTT